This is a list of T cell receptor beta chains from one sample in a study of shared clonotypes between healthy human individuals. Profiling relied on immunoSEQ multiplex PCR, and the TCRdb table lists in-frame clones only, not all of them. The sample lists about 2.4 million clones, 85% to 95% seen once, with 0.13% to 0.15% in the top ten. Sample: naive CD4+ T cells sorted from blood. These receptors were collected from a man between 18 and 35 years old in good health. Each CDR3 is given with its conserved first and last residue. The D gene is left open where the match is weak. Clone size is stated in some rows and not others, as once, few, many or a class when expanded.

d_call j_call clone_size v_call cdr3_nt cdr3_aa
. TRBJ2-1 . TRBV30 TGTGCCTGGAGTGCACTAGCCTCCTACAATGAGCAGTTCTTC CAWSALASYNEQFF
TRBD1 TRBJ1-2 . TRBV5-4 TGTGCCAGCAGCCAAGGACAGGGGGTTCTTGTTAGGGGCTACACCTTC CASSQGQGVLVRGYTF
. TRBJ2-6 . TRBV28 TGTGCCAGCAGTTTCAGGGTCTCTGGGGCCAACGTCCTGACTTTC CASSFRVSGANVLTF
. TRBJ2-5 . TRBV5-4 TGTGCCAGCAGCTTGGATGGGACCCCACTAGAGACCCAGTACTTC CASSLDGTPLETQYF
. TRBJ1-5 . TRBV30 TGTGCCTGGAGTGTAGCCAGGGCGAGCAATCAGCCCCAGCATTTT CAWSVARASNQPQHF
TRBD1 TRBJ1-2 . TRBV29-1 TGCAGCGTTGAAGTTAACAGGGGGATTGGCTACACCTTC CSVEVNRGIGYTF
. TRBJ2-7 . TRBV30 TGTGCCGGCCATGGGGGCGGTTACTCCTACGAGCAGTACTTC CAGHGGGYSYEQYF
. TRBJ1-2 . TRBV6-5 TGTGCCAGCAGGGGGTATGACGAGGGAGCCTATGGCTACACCTTC CASRGYDEGAYGYTF
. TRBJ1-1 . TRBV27 TGTGCCAGCAGTCGGACTTTCCCGTTCACTGAAGCTTTCTTT CASSRTFPFTEAFF
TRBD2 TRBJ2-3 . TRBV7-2 TGTGCCAGCAGCTTCGGACTAGCGGCAGATACGCAGTATTTT CASSFGLAADTQYF
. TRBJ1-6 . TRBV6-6 TGTGCCAGCAGTTACGCCACAGGGTATAATTCACCCCTCCACTTT CASSYATGYNSPLHF
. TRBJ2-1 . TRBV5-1 TGCGCCAGCAGCCCCCCTGGGAATGAGCAGTTCTTC CASSPPGNEQFF
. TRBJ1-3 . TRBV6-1 TGTGCCAGCAGTGAAGGACCTTACACCATATATTTT CASSEGPYTIYF
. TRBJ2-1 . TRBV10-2 TGCGCCAGCAGTGACGGGGGAGGAAGGGTAAATGAGCAGTTCTTC CASSDGGGRVNEQFF
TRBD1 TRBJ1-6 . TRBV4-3 TGCGCCAGCAGCCCCGACAGGGACTATAATTCACCCCTCCACTTT CASSPDRDYNSPLHF
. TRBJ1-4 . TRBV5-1 TGCGCCAGCACCCTTGACCCCGCCGCTAATGAAAAACTGTTTTTT CASTLDPAANEKLFF
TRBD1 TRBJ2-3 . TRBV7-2 TGTGCCAGCAGCCCGACAGGGGTGGGAGATACGCAGTATTTT CASSPTGVGDTQYF
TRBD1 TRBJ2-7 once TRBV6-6 TGTGCCAGCATCCCAGGGGGACAGGCCTACGAGCAGTACTTC CASIPGGQAYEQYF
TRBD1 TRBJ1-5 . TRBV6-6 TGTGCCAGCAGCTGGACAGGACATAGCAATCAGCCCCAGCATTTT CASSWTGHSNQPQHF
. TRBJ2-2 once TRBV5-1 TGCGCCAGCAGCTTGGCGACAGGGAACACCGGGGAGCTGTTTTTT CASSLATGNTGELFF
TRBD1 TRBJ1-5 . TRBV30 TGTGCCTGGGGCCAGGGGGGCAATCAGCCCCAGCATTTT CAWGQGGNQPQHF
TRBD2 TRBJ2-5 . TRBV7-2 TGTGCCAGCAGCTTAGTCGGCCTAGCGGGGGGGGTTCGCGAGACCCAGTACTTC CASSLVGLAGGVRETQYF
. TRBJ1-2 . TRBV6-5 TGTGCCAGCAGTTACGGCCCTAACTATGGCTACACCTTC CASSYGPNYGYTF
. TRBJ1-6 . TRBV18 TGTGCCAGCTCACGAGAGATCTTAAATTCACCCCTCCACTTT CASSREILNSPLHF